Sequencing of this TCR beta chain was carried out in a study of T-cell reconstitution after alpha-beta-depleted transplantation in children. This clonotype was found a few times. Unique molecular identifiers were built into the TCRbeta library. Via MiXCR, TCRdb re-called the PCR reads, giving one row per CDR3 protein. Of about 640,000 distinct CDR3 sequences in the sample, approximately 17% were seen once. Trimming took 0 bases from V and 3 from J, leaving 9 bases between them. The CDR3 extends over 15 amino acids. The germline V gene encodes CDR1 SGHAT and CDR2 FQNNGV. Here the sequenced sample was PBMCs from the stem cell graft donor, taken from the stem cell graft. The receptor was isolated from a human donor who donated a stem cell graft to a child with acute myeloid leukemia. This chain links TRBV11-2 with TRBJ2-1; D gene unclear. DNA of the CDR3: TGTGCCAGCAGCTTAGACCTTGGAAACTACAATGAGCAGTTCTTC. Protein product: CASSLDLGNYNEQFF. The variable domain in full, with the rest retrieved from reference TRBV11-2 and TRBJ2-1, is EAGVAQSPRYKIIEKRQSVAFWCNPISGHATLYWYQQILGQGPKLLIQFQNNGVVDDSQLPKDRFSAERLKGVDSTLKIQPAKLEDSAVYLCASSLDLGNYNEQFFGPGTRLTVL.